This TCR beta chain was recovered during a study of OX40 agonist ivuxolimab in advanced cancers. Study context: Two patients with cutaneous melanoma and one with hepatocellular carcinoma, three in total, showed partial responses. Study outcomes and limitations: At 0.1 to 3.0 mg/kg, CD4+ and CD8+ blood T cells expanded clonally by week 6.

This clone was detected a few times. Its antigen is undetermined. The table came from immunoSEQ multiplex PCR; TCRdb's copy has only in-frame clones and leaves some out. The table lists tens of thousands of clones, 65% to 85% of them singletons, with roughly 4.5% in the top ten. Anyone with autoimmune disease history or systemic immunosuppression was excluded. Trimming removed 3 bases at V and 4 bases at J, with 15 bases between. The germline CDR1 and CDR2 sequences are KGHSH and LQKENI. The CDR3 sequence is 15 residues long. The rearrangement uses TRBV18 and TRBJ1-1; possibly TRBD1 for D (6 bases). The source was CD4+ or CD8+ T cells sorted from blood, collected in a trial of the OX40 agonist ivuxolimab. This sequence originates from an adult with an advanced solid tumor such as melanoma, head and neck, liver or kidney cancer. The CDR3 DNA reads TGTGCCAGCTCACCCGCGAGCAGGGGAGGCACTGAAGCTTTCTTT. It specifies CASSPASRGGTEAFF. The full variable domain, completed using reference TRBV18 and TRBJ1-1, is NAGVMQNPRHLVRRRGQEARLRCSPMKGHSHVYWYRQLPEEGLKFMVYLQKENIIDESGMPKERFSAEFPKEGPSILRIQQVVRGDSAAYFCASSPASRGGTEAFFGQGTRLTVV.